This is a list of T cell receptor beta chains from one sample in a study of blood T cell repertoires in COVID-19. TCRdb's copy holds only in-frame clones and misses some; the assay was immunoSEQ multiplex PCR. The sample carries a few hundred thousand clones, 84% recorded once. Sequencing was done on a sample of peripheral blood. All receptors derive from a woman aged 25 to 39 who had recovered from COVID-19. The CDR3 runs from the conserved cysteine through the conserved F or W. A D gene is named only where the DNA matches it firmly. Only some rows state a clone size, as once, few, many or a class for expanded clones.

d_call: .
clone_size: few
v_call: TRBV15
j_call: TRBJ1-3
cdr3_aa: CATSSPGGSGNTIYF
cdr3_nt: TGTGCCACCAGCAGCCCGGGAGGCTCTGGAAACACCATATATTTT

d_call: .
clone_size: .
v_call: TRBV16
j_call: TRBJ1-5
cdr3_aa: CASSQLRPETNQPQHF
cdr3_nt: TGTGCCAGCAGCCAATTGAGGCCGGAAACTAATCAGCCCCAGCATTTT

d_call: .
clone_size: .
v_call: TRBV6-5
j_call: TRBJ1-1
cdr3_aa: CASSFDLNTEAFF
cdr3_nt: TGTGCCAGCAGTTTTGACTTAAACACTGAAGCTTTCTTT

d_call: TRBD1
clone_size: .
v_call: TRBV11-3
j_call: TRBJ2-7
cdr3_aa: CASSLVFRGPYEQYF
cdr3_nt: TGTGCCAGCAGCTTAGTGTTCAGGGGGCCCTACGAGCAGTACTTC

d_call: .
clone_size: .
v_call: TRBV27
j_call: TRBJ2-1
cdr3_aa: CASSLRGYHNEQFF
cdr3_nt: TGTGCCAGCAGTTTGCGGGGTTACCACAATGAGCAGTTCTTC

d_call: .
clone_size: .
v_call: TRBV7-9
j_call: TRBJ1-1
cdr3_aa: CASSPIGGMNTEAFF
cdr3_nt: TGTGCCAGCAGCCCCATTGGAGGGATGAACACTGAAGCTTTCTTT

d_call: .
clone_size: once
v_call: TRBV7-7
j_call: TRBJ2-3
cdr3_aa: CASSLGQSSTDTQYF
cdr3_nt: TGTGCCAGCAGCTTAGGACAGTCAAGCACAGATACGCAGTATTTT

d_call: .
clone_size: .
v_call: TRBV12-3/TRBV12-4
j_call: TRBJ2-7
cdr3_aa: CASSFRGNEYF
cdr3_nt: TGTGCCAGCAGTTTTAGAGGGAATGAGTACTTC

d_call: TRBD1
clone_size: .
v_call: TRBV30
j_call: TRBJ1-5
cdr3_aa: CAWGGQGNQPQHF
cdr3_nt: TGTGCCTGGGGGGGACAGGGTAATCAGCCCCAGCATTTT

d_call: TRBD1
clone_size: .
v_call: TRBV5-5
j_call: TRBJ1-6
cdr3_aa: CASSLRFGQGGSPLHF
cdr3_nt: TGTGCCAGCAGCTTGAGGTTTGGACAGGGTGGTTCACCCCTCCACTTT

d_call: .
clone_size: .
v_call: TRBV27
j_call: TRBJ1-2
cdr3_aa: CASSSPMSPSYTF
cdr3_nt: TGTGCCAGCAGTTCTCCTATGTCCCCCAGCTACACCTTC

d_call: .
clone_size: .
v_call: TRBV11-2
j_call: TRBJ2-3
cdr3_aa: CASSSNFQGVDTDTQYF
cdr3_nt: TGTGCCAGCAGCTCGAACTTCCAGGGTGTGGACACAGATACGCAGTATTTT

d_call: TRBD1
clone_size: .
v_call: TRBV28
j_call: TRBJ1-2
cdr3_aa: CASSGGQIPYGYTF
cdr3_nt: TGTGCCAGCAGTGGGGGACAGATCCCCTATGGCTACACCTTC

d_call: .
clone_size: .
v_call: TRBV9
j_call: TRBJ2-3
cdr3_aa: CASSDDRTTDTQYF
cdr3_nt: TGTGCCAGCAGCGATGACAGGACCACAGATACGCAGTATTTT

d_call: .
clone_size: .
v_call: TRBV3-1/TRBV3-2
j_call: TRBJ1-2
cdr3_aa: CASTDYYGKYGYTF
cdr3_nt: TGTGCCAGTACTGACTACTACGGGAAGTATGGCTACACCTTC

d_call: TRBD2
clone_size: few
v_call: TRBV5-1
j_call: TRBJ2-5
cdr3_aa: CASSSGGGREETQYF
cdr3_nt: TGCGCCAGCAGCTCGGGGGGGGGCAGGGAAGAGACCCAGTACTTC

d_call: TRBD1
clone_size: .
v_call: TRBV6-5
j_call: TRBJ2-2
cdr3_aa: CASRDRLTGELFF
cdr3_nt: TGTGCCAGCCGGGACAGGCTCACCGGGGAGCTGTTTTTT

d_call: TRBD2
clone_size: .
v_call: TRBV5-1
j_call: TRBJ2-7
cdr3_aa: CASSWEGWVVGLYEQYF
cdr3_nt: TGCGCCAGCAGCTGGGAGGGTTGGGTGGTTGGACTCTACGAGCAGTACTTC

d_call: TRBD1
clone_size: .
v_call: TRBV6-4
j_call: TRBJ1-1
cdr3_aa: CASSVNPGTADTEAFF
cdr3_nt: TGTGCCAGCAGTGTCAACCCCGGGACAGCGGACACTGAAGCTTTCTTT